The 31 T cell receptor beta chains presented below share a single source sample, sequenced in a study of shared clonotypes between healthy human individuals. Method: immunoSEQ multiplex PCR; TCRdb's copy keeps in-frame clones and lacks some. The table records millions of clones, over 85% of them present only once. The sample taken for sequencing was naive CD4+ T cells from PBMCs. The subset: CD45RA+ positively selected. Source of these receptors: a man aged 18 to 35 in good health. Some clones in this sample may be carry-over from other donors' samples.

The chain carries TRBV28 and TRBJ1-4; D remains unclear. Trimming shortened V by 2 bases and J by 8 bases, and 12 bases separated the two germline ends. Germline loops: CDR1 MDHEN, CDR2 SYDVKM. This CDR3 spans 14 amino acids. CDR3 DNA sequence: TGTGCCAGCAGTTTAAGGCCGAGAAACGAAAAACTGTTTTTT. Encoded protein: CASSLRPRNEKLFF.

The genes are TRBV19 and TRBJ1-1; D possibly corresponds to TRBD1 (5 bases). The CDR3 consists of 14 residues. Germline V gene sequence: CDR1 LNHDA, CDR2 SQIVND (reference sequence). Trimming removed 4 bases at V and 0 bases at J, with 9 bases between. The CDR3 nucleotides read TGTGCCAGTAGTAAGACAGCCATGAACACTGAAGCTTTCTTT. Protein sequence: CASSKTAMNTEAFF.

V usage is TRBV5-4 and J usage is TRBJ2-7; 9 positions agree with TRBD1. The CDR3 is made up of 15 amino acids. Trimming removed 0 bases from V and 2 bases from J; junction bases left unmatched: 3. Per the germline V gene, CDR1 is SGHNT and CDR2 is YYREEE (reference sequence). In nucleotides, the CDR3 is TGTGCCAGCAGCTTGGGCCGGGACAGGGCCTACGAGCAGTACTTC. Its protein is CASSLGRDRAYEQYF.

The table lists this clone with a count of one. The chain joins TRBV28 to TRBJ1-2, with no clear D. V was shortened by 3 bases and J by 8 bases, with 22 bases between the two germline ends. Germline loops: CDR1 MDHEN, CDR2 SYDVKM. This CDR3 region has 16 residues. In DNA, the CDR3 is TGTGCCAGCAGTTTTCTCATGGGCAGTGTTTGGGGAGGCTACACCTTC. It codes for CASSFLMGSVWGGYTF.

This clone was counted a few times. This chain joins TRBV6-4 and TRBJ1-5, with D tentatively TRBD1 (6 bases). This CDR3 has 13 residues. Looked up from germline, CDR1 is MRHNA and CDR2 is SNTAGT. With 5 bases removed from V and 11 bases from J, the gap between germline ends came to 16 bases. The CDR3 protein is CASSPAPRGAQHF. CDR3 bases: TGTGCCAGCAGTCCGGCCCCGAGGGGGGCCCAGCATTTT.

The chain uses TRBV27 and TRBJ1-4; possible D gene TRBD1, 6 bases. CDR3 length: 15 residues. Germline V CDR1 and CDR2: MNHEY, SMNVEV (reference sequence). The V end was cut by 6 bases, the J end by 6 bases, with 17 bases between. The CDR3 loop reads CASRLHRVGDEKLFF. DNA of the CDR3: TGTGCCAGCAGACTCCACAGGGTTGGGGATGAAAAACTGTTTTTT. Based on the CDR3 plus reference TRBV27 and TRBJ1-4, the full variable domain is EAQVTQNPRYLITVTGKKLTVTCSQNMNHEYMSWYRQDPGLGLRQIYYSMNVEVTDKGDVPEGYKVSRKEKRNFPLILESPSPNQTSLYFCASRLHRVGDEKLFFGSGTQLSVL.

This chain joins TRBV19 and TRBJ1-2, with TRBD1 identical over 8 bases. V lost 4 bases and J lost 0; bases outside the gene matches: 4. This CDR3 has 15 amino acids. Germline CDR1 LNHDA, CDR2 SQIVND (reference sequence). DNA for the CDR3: TGTGCCAGTAGTACCCACAGGGGGGCTAACTATGGCTACACCTTC. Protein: CASSTHRGANYGYTF.

CDR3 region: CAHSRLAASNEQFF. CDR3 DNA: TGTGCCCATAGCCGCCTAGCGGCGTCCAATGAGCAGTTCTTC. This chain connects TRBV30 to TRBJ2-1; 7 nucleotides agree with TRBD2. The junction had 13 bases not matched to a gene; V was cut back by 8 bases and J by 6 bases. CDR1 and CDR2 (germline): GTSNPN, SVGIG (reference sequence). There are 14 residues in the CDR3.

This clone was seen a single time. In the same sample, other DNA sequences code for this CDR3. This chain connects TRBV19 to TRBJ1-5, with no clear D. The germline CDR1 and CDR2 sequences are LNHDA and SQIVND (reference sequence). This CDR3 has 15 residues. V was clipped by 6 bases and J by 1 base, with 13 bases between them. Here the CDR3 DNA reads TGTGCCAGTAGGCCCACAGCGCTCAGCAATCAGCCCCAGCATTTT. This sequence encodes CASRPTALSNQPQHF.

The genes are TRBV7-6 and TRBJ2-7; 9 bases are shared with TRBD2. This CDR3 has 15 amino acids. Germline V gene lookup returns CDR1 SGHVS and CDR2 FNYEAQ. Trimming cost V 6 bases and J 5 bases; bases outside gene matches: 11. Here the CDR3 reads CASSYIAGALHEQYF. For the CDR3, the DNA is TGTGCCAGCAGTTACATAGCGGGAGCCCTCCACGAGCAGTACTTC.

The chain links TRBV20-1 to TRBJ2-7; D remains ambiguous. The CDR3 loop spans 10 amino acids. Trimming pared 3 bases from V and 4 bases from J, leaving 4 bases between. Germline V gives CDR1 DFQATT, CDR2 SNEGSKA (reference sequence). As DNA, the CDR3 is TGCAGTGCTAGTCAGTACGAGCAGTACTTC. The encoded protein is CSASQYEQYF.

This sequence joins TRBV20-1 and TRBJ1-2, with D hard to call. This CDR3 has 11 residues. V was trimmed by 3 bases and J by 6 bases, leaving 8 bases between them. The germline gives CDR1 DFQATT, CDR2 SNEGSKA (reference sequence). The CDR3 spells CSASRMDGYTF. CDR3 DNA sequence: TGCAGTGCTAGTCGGATGGATGGCTACACCTTC.

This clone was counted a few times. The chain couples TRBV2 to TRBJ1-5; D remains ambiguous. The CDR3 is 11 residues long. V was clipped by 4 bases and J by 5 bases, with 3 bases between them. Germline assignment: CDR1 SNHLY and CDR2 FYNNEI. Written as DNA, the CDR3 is TGTGCCAGCAGTGCAGATCAGCCCCAGCATTTT. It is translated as CASSADQPQHF.

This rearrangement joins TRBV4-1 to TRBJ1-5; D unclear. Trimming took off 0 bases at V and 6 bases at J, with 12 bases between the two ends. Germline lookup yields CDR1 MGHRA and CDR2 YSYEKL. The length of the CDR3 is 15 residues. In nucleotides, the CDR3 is TGCGCCAGCAGCCAAGATCCCGTCGCGAGTCAGCCCCAGCATTTT. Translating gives CASSQDPVASQPQHF.

The CDR3 region is CASSFWTSGRGEQFF. DNA of the CDR3: TGTGCCAGCAGTTTTTGGACTAGCGGGAGGGGTGAGCAGTTCTTC. This chain uses TRBV27 with TRBJ2-1; 15 bases are shared with TRBD2. V shed 3 bases, J shed 9 bases, and the junction held 3 bases outside the gene matches. Germline V gives CDR1 MNHEY, CDR2 SMNVEV (reference sequence). The CDR3 has 15 amino acids.

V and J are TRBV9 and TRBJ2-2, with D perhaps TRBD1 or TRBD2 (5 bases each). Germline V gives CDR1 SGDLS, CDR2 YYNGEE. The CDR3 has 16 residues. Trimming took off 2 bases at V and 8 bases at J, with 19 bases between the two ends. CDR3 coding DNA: TGTGCCAGCAGCGTTTGGGGACGAACAAGGAGAGGGGAGCTGTTTTTT. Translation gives CASSVWGRTRRGELFF. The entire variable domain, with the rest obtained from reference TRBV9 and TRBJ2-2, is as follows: DSGVTQTPKHLITATGQRVTLRCSPRSGDLSVYWYQQSLDQGLQFLIQYYNGEERAKGNILERFSAQQFPDLHSELNLSSLELGDSALYFCASSVWGRTRRGELFFGEGSRLTVL.

CDR3 loop: CSVESRTDTQYF. CDR3 nucleotides: TGCAGCGTTGAGTCTAGAACAGATACGCAGTATTTT. The rearrangement uses TRBV29-1 and TRBJ2-3, with D uncertain. Trimming took off 3 bases at V and 3 bases at J, with 7 bases between the two ends. Germline loops: CDR1 SQVTM, CDR2 ANQGSEA. This CDR3 is built from 12 residues.

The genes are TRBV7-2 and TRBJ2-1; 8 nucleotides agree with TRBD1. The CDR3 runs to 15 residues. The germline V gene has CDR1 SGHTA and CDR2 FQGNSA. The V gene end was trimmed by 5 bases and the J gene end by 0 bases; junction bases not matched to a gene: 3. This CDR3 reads CASSRDRGSYNEQFF. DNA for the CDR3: TGTGCCAGCAGCCGAGACAGGGGCTCCTACAATGAGCAGTTCTTC.

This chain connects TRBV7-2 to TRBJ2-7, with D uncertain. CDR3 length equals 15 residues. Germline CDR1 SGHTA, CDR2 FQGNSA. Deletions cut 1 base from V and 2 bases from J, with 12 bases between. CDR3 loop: CASSLVVGETYEQYF. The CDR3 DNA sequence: TGTGCCAGCAGCTTAGTTGTTGGTGAGACCTACGAGCAGTACTTC.

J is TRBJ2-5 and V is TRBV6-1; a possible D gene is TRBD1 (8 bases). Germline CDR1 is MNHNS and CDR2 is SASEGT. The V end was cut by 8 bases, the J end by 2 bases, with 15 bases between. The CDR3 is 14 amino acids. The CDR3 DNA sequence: TGTGCCAGCGGGGAGGGGACAGGTCAAGAGACCCAGTACTTC. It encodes CASGEGTGQETQYF.

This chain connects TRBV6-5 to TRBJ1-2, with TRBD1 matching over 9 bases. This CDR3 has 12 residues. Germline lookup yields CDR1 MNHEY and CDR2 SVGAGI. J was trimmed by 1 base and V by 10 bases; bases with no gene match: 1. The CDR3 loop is CATTGGNYGYTF. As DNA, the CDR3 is TGTGCCACGACAGGGGGTAACTATGGCTACACCTTC.

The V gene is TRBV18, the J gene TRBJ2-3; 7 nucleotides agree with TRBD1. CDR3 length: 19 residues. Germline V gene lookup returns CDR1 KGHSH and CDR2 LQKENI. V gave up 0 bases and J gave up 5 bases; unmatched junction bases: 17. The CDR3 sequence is CASSPPVRGSGEGVDTQYF. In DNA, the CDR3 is TGTGCCAGCTCACCACCGGTCAGGGGGAGCGGTGAAGGCGTAGATACGCAGTATTTT.

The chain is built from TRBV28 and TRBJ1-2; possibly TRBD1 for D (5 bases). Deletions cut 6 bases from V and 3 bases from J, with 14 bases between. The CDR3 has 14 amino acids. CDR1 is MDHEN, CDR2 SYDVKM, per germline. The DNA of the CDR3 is TGTGCCAGCAGGCCCGGGACGGAAGACTATGGCTACACCTTC. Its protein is CASRPGTEDYGYTF.

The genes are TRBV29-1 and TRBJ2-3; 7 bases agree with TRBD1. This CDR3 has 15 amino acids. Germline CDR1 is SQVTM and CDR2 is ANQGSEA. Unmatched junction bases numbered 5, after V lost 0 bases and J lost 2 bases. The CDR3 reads CSVEDYRGFTDTQYF. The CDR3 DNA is TGCAGCGTTGAAGACTACAGGGGATTCACAGATACGCAGTATTTT.

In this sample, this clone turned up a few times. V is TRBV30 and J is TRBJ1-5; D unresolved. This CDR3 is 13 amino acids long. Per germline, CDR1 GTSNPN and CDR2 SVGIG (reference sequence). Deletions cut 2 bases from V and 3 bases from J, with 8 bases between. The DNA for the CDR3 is TGTGCCTGGAGTAGCCAGGTCAATCAGCCCCAGCATTTT. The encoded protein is CAWSSQVNQPQHF.

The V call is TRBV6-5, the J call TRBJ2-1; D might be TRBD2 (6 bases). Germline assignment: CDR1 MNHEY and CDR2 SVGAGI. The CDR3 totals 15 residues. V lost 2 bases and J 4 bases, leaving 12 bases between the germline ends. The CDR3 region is CASSYRGLTYNEQFF. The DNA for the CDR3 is TGTGCCAGCAGTTACAGGGGACTGACTTACAATGAGCAGTTCTTC.

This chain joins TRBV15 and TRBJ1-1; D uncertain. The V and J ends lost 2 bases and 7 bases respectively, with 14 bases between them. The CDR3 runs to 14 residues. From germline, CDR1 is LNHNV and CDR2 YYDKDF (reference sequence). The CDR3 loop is CATSRSPREGEAFF. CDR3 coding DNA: TGTGCCACCAGCAGATCCCCGAGGGAGGGTGAAGCTTTCTTT.

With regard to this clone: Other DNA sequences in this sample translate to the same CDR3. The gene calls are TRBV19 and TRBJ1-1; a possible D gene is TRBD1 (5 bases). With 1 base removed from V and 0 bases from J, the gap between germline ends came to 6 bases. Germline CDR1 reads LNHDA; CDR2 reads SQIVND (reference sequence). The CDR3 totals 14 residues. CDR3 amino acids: CASSIGTLNTEAFF. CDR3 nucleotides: TGTGCCAGTAGTATAGGGACATTGAACACTGAAGCTTTCTTT.

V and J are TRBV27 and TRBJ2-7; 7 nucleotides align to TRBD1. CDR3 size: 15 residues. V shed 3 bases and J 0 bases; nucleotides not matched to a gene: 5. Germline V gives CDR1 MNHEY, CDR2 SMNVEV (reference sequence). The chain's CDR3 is CASSFADRISYEQYF. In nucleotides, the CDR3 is TGTGCCAGCAGTTTCGCGGACAGGATCTCCTACGAGCAGTACTTC.

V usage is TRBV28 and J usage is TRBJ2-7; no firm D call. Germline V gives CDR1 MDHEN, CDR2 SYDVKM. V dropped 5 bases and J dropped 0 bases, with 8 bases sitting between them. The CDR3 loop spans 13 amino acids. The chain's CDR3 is CASSGPYSYEQYF. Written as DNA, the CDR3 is TGTGCCAGCAGTGGACCTTACTCCTACGAGCAGTACTTC.

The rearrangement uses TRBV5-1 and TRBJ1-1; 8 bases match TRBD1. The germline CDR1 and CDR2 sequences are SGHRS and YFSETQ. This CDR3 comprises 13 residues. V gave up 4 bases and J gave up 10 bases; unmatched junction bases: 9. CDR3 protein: CASSGTGGSAAFF. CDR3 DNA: TGCGCCAGCAGCGGAACAGGGGGGTCCGCAGCTTTCTTT.